This entry lists 2 T cell receptor beta chains sequenced from one sample in a study of blood T cell repertoires in COVID-19. Assay: immunoSEQ multiplex PCR; the TCRdb copy retains only in-frame clones and omits some. The sample lists under 300,000 clones, about 87% occurring once. Sequencing used PBMCs or T cells enriched from blood (not recorded which). The receptors shown here come from a woman aged 40-49 years with acute COVID-19.

The chain carries TRBV3-1 (or the pseudogene TRBV3-2) and TRBJ1-1; 11 nucleotides align to TRBD1. This CDR3 is 15 amino acids long. CDR1 and CDR2 (germline): LGHDT, YNNKEL (reference sequence). The ends lost 1 base at V and 4 bases at J; junction bases unmatched: 2. Here the CDR3 DNA reads TGTGCCAGCAGCCAAGGGACAGGGGGCCTCACTGAAGCTTTCTTT. Protein product: CASSQGTGGLTEAFF.

The V and J genes are TRBV9 and TRBJ1-1, with 8 positions matching TRBD1. J lost 6 bases, V lost 0 bases, and 7 bases had no gene match. The germline gives CDR1 SGDLS, CDR2 YYNGEE. The CDR3 has 15 residues. Written as DNA, the CDR3 is TGTGCCAGCAGCGTAGGAGGGACAGGAGGGGCTGAAGCTTTCTTT. Its protein is CASSVGGTGGAEAFF.